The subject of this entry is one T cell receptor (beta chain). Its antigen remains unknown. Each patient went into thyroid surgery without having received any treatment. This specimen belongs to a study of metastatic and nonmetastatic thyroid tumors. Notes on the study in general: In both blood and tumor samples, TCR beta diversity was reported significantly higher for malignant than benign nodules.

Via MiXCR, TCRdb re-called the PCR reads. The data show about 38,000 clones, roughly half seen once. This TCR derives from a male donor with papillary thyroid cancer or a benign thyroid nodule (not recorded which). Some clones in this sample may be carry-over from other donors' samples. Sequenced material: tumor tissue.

The DNA for the CDR3 is TGTGCCAGCAGTTACGGGACAGGGAAGACGGGTGGCTACACCTTC. This encodes CASSYGTGKTGGYTF. J is TRBJ1-2 and V is TRBV6-2 or TRBV6-3, with 9 bases fitting TRBD1. Germline lookup yields CDR1 MNHEY and CDR2 SVGEGT. CDR3 length: 15 residues. Losses at the gene ends were 2 bases for V and 7 bases for J; bases not matched to a gene: 8.